This TCR beta chain was sequenced in a study of blood T cell repertoires in COVID-19. Study summary: PBMCs, B-cell-depleted T cells, or T cells provided the cDNA or gDNA that made up the material.

Membership in each cohort depended on participant-reported clinical history. Cohort 3 donors counted as recovered after two negative PCRs, clearance, or resolved symptoms. Original processing notes: From reference gene primer amplification, estimates of nucleated cell counts were derived. Assay used: immunoSEQ multiplex PCR; TCRdb lists only in-frame clones, some missing. The V and J calls and the clone size are those of that table, but D and trimming were determined from the DNA. The sample lists around 250,000 clones; around 89% were seen once. Trimming removed 3 bases from V and 1 base from J, with 9 bases in between. The germline V gene has CDR1 LNHDA and CDR2 SQIVND (reference sequence). The CDR3 consists of 14 residues.

The rearrangement links TRBV19 to TRBJ1-1; D is ambiguous. Input material: PBMCs or T cells enriched from blood (not recorded which). The receptor's source is a young woman who had recovered from COVID-19. The CDR3 sequence: CASSIGRWNTEAFF. CDR3 DNA: TGTGCCAGTAGTATCGGGAGGTGGAACACTGAAGCTTTCTTT.